This T cell receptor (beta chain) is drawn from a study of radiation and T cells in renal cell carcinoma. Time point given: blood 2 weeks post-SBRT. Treatment reported: 15 Gy SBRT to primary tumor, nephrectomy 4 weeks later. The tumor was a clear cell renal cell carcinoma. Trimming cost V 0 bases and J 1 base, with 12 bases left between them. The CDR3 runs to 16 residues. Germline V CDR1 and CDR2: SGHRS, YFSETQ. The assay was immunoSEQ multiplex PCR, and TCRdb's table has in-frame clones only and misses some. The sample includes about 58,000 clones, about 80% of them seen just once. The TCR was taken from a man aged 55 to 69 with renal cell carcinoma. The specimen was blood, collected from a patient whose treatment included radiotherapy and nephrectomy. This sequence joins TRBV5-1 and TRBJ2-3; tentatively, D is TRBD1 or TRBD2 (5 bases each). The CDR3 sequence is CASSLGRGVGTDTQYF. The CDR3, as DNA: TGCGCCAGCAGCTTGGGTCGGGGCGTCGGCACAGATACGCAGTATTTT. The complete variable domain, with remaining parts taken from reference TRBV5-1 and TRBJ2-3, reads KAGVTQTPRYLIKTRGQQVTLSCSPISGHRSVSWYQQTPGQGLQFLFEYFSETQRNKGNFPGRFSGRQFSNSRSEMNVSTLELGDSALYLCASSLGRGVGTDTQYFGPGTRLTVL.